This record concerns one TCR beta chain sequence. Its cognate antigen has yet to be identified. No quality values exist for individual bases; no much larger clone is one base distant. TCRbeta CDR3 regions were amplified from genomic DNA by means of the immunoSEQ Assay, a bias-controlled multiplex PCR. The study's processing was this. Nucleated cell counts per sample were estimated from amplification of reference gene primers within the assay. To quantify the absolute abundance of each unique TCRbeta CDR3 rearrangement, sequence reads were collapsed and filtered. For each sample, productive Simpson clonality was calculated by taking the square root of Simpson's diversity index across productive rearrangements. TCRdb took this table from immuneACCESS and kept in-frame rearrangements with V and J called. Such tables lack part of the clones; where checked against another copy, unresolved V genes explain under half of the gap, and the rest is unexplained. Clonal size and the V and J genes are those of that table, whereas D and trimming came from the DNA. The sample data list about 200,000 clones, and approximately 90% of these were observed just once. The top ten clones comprise roughly 4.7% of the sample.

This entry belongs to a study of blood T cell repertoires in COVID-19 (dated by TCRdb to about 2020). Looking at the study overall: The collaborator samples originated in the United States, Italy and Spain and spanned the acute and convalescent phases of COVID-19. Deeply sampled blood TCRbeta repertoires from subjects exposed to, actively infected with, or recovered from COVID-19 were included in the dataset. A freely available public database, intended as a resource for researchers studying the immune response to SARS-CoV-2, is where the repertoires were released. Where HLA class I and class II types were available, the types were taken from metadata supplied by the sample provider, not from assay-based typing. Nearly every sample came with metadata listing a de-identified subject ID, COVID-19 status, age in years and sex. Samples were obtained from the ongoing ImmuneRACE study (first 160 participants) and from 1,254 subjects provided by 6 global collaborators. The material from the prospective study consisted of cDNA or gDNA derived from T cells, B-cell-depleted T cells, or PBMCs.

The collaborating institutions used their own protocols to collect whole blood in K2EDTA tubes. For TCRbeta analysis, collaborators shipped samples in one of three forms: frozen whole blood, isolated PBMCs, or DNA extracted from either of those sample types. General study outcomes and caveats: Clinical and demographic metadata were provided uncurated, with the amount varying by source and participant.

Based on the germline V gene, the CDR1 and CDR2 sequences are LGHNA and YSLEER. The CDR3 spans 17 residues, from the cysteine through the phenylalanine. Just the 51-base CDR3 DNA is kept, in frame starting at base 1. Between the V and J ends, shortened by 1 base and 4 bases respectively, the junction contains 20 bases. The sample comprised peripheral blood. This TCR was recovered from a human donor in a cohort sampled during active COVID-19. This chain joins TRBV4-3 to TRBJ2-7; no confident D gene assignment can be made. The DNA sequence reads TGCGCCAGCAGCCAAGTACTTTCGGCAACAGTCCCATACGAGCAGTACTTC. This is translated as CASSQVLSATVPYEQYF.